The 12 T cell receptor beta chains presented below share a single source sample, sequenced in a study of shared clonotypes between healthy human individuals. In the naive CD8 group, cells lacked CD45RO and were positively selected for CCR7, so terminally differentiated effector memory CD45RA+ cells were left out. Sequencing used immunoSEQ multiplex PCR; TCRdb keeps in-frame clones, though not all of them. The sample carries roughly 2.1 million clones, roughly 91% recorded once. Sequencing was carried out using naive CD8+ T cells from PBMCs. These receptors all stem from a man younger than 35 in good health. Some clones in this sample may be carry-over from other donors' samples.

The rearrangement joins TRBV5-5 to TRBJ2-1; the D is unclear. This CDR3 contains 12 residues. Trimming removed 4 bases at V and 9 bases at J, with 11 bases between. Germline V CDR1 and CDR2: SGHKS, YYEKEE (reference sequence). The CDR3 here is CASSRAVGEQFF. The CDR3 nucleotides read TGTGCCAGCAGCCGGGCGGTGGGTGAGCAGTTCTTC.

V gene TRBV27 combines with J gene TRBJ2-1; D possibly matches TRBD1 or TRBD2 (5 bases each). Deletions cut 0 bases from V and 5 bases from J, with 14 bases between. The CDR3 spans 16 residues. Germline assignment: CDR1 MNHEY and CDR2 SMNVEV (reference sequence). The chain's CDR3 is CASSLSPGTDHNEQFF. CDR3 sequence (DNA): TGTGCCAGCAGTTTATCACCCGGGACGGACCACAATGAGCAGTTCTTC.

This chain links TRBV5-1 with TRBJ2-7; D possibly uses TRBD1 or TRBD2 (5 bases each). Germline V gene lookup returns CDR1 SGHRS and CDR2 YFSETQ. The V and J ends lost 0 bases and 5 bases respectively, with 15 bases between them. This CDR3 region has 15 residues. The CDR3, as DNA: TGCGCCAGCAGCTTGGGTCCCAGGGAGTCGGACGAGCAGTACTTC. Protein: CASSLGPRESDEQYF.

This clone was counted once. This sequence joins TRBV29-1 and TRBJ1-1, with D possibly TRBD1 on 5 matching bases. CDR3 size: 14 residues. The germline CDR1 and CDR2 sequences are SQVTM and ANQGSEA. Trimming stripped 5 bases from V and 4 bases from J, with 17 bases between. The CDR3 region is CSVSGTPFGTEAFF. CDR3 DNA: TGCAGCGTTTCTGGGACTCCCTTCGGCACTGAAGCTTTCTTT.

This clone was found a few times. The J gene is TRBJ2-2, the V gene TRBV19, with TRBD1 identical over 9 bases. This CDR3 has 14 amino acids. Germline-derived CDR1 and CDR2 are LNHDA and SQIVND (reference sequence). V shed 8 bases, J shed 4 bases, and the junction held 5 bases outside the gene matches. CDR3: CASDRGLSTGELFF. Written as DNA, the CDR3 is TGTGCCAGTGACAGGGGGTTGAGCACCGGGGAGCTGTTTTTT.

This clone has a single count. This chain links TRBV9 with TRBJ2-7; perhaps TRBD2 as D (6 bases). The CDR3 has 16 residues. Germline V CDR1 and CDR2: SGDLS, YYNGEE. V was clipped by 0 bases and J by 0 bases, with 13 bases between them. The DNA for the CDR3 is TGTGCCAGCAGCGTAGGGCTAGCGCATAGCTCCTACGAGCAGTACTTC. This gives the protein CASSVGLAHSSYEQYF.

In regard to this clone: The same CDR3 is also encoded by other DNA sequences in this sample. V gene TRBV7-9 combines with J gene TRBJ2-7; TRBD1 matches 7 bases. The germline gives CDR1 SEHNR, CDR2 FQNEAQ (reference sequence). The CDR3 loop spans 14 amino acids. The V and J ends lost 5 bases and 2 bases, in that order; junction bases with no gene match: 6. CDR3 amino acids: CASSLGTAPYEQYF. The CDR3 DNA sequence: TGTGCCAGCAGCCTAGGGACAGCTCCCTACGAGCAGTACTTC.

The genes are TRBV5-8 and TRBJ2-7; D is perhaps TRBD2 (5 bases). Trimming took off 3 bases at V and 7 bases at J, with 11 bases between the two ends. The germline V gene encodes CDR1 SGHTS and CDR2 YDEGEE. The length of the CDR3 is 12 residues. For the CDR3, the DNA is TGTGCCAGCAGCTGGAGGAGCGAGGAGCAGTACTTC. This codes for CASSWRSEEQYF.

V and J are TRBV4-3 and TRBJ2-7, with D perhaps matching TRBD1 or TRBD2 (5 bases each). V shed 0 bases and J shed 3 bases, with 12 bases lying between them. The CDR3 runs to 15 residues. Germline V gene sequence: CDR1 LGHNA, CDR2 YSLEER. The CDR3 sequence is CASSQDRGRYYEQYF. The CDR3 DNA follows: TGCGCCAGCAGCCAAGATCGGGGCAGGTACTACGAGCAGTACTTC.

The V and J genes are TRBV27 and TRBJ2-7; D ambiguous. V was pared by 2 bases and J by 2 bases, with 10 bases between. The CDR3 extends over 14 amino acids. Per the germline V gene, CDR1 is MNHEY and CDR2 is SMNVEV (reference sequence). CDR3: CASSLEVGPYEQYF. The CDR3, as DNA: TGTGCCAGCAGTTTAGAAGTAGGGCCCTACGAGCAGTACTTC.

The table lists this clone with a count of one. The sample holds other DNA sequences that translate to the same CDR3. The chain uses TRBV6-5 and TRBJ1-2; D remains ambiguous. The germline CDR1 and CDR2 sequences are MNHEY and SVGAGI. Trimming removed 2 bases at V and 0 bases at J, with 7 bases between. CDR3 size: 14 residues. The CDR3 DNA sequence: TGTGCCAGCAGTTACGGAGGTTCTAACTATGGCTACACCTTC. Protein: CASSYGGSNYGYTF.

This sequence joins TRBV7-9 and TRBJ2-7, with 10 bases aligning to TRBD1. CDR1 SEHNR and CDR2 FQNEAQ come from the germline V gene (reference sequence). This CDR3 spans 16 amino acids. V was pared by 2 bases and J by 6 bases, with 10 bases of the junction left unmatched. DNA for the CDR3: TGTGCCAGCAGCTTACCCAGGGACAGGGGCACCCTCGAGCAGTACTTC. Translated: CASSLPRDRGTLEQYF. The entire variable domain, with the rest obtained from reference TRBV7-9 and TRBJ2-7, is as follows: DTGVSQNPRHKITKRGQNVTFRCDPISEHNRLYWYRQTLGQGPEFLTYFQNEAQLEKSRLLSDRFSAERPKGSFSTLEIQRTEQGDSAMYLCASSLPRDRGTLEQYFGPGTRLTVT.